Listed here are 17 T cell receptor beta chains from one sample, sequenced in a study of T cell changes during pregnancy in multiple sclerosis. Repertoires were generated with immunoSEQ multiplex PCR, while TCRdb's copy carries only in-frame clones and drops some. The repertoire holds approximately 31,000 clones, 90% to 95% seen once, with less than 0.55% in the top ten. The starting material was CD4+ T cells from peripheral blood mononuclear cells, obtained in the second trimester of pregnancy. These receptors were taken from a female donor with multiple sclerosis, enrolled in a pregnancy study.

The chain carries TRBV7-7 and TRBJ2-4; TRBD1 agrees at 10 bases. Per the germline V gene, CDR1 is SSHAT and CDR2 is FNYEAQ (reference sequence). The CDR3 is 15 amino acids. J was trimmed by 6 bases and V by 5 bases; bases with no gene match: 7. The CDR3 nucleotides are TGTGCCAGCAGCCCCCTGGGACAGGGGATAAACATTCAGTACTTC. This codes for CASSPLGQGINIQYF.

The V and J genes are TRBV4-1 and TRBJ2-7, with 11 bases matching TRBD2. The CDR3 covers 17 residues. Germline CDR1 is MGHRA and CDR2 is YSYEKL. The V gene end was trimmed by 5 bases and the J gene end by 2 bases; junction bases not matched to a gene: 11. CDR3 residues: CASSDRLGTSGTYEQYF. The CDR3 region has the DNA TGCGCCAGCAGCGATCGCCTGGGGACTAGCGGAACCTACGAGCAGTACTTC.

The J gene is TRBJ1-4, the V gene TRBV30; unclear D gene. Per the germline V gene, CDR1 is GTSNPN and CDR2 is SVGIG (reference sequence). The CDR3 is 13 residues long. Trimming took off 1 base at V and 4 bases at J, with 7 bases between the two ends. CDR3 residues: CAWSGQFNEKLFF. Here the CDR3 DNA reads TGTGCCTGGAGTGGGCAGTTTAATGAAAAACTGTTTTTT.

The rearrangement links TRBV18 to TRBJ1-3, with 8 bases that match TRBD1. CDR3 length: 18 residues. J lost 4 bases, V lost 0 bases, and 11 bases had no gene match. The germline CDR1 and CDR2 sequences are KGHSH and LQKENI. The CDR3 here is CASSPPAGQATAGNTIYF. The CDR3 nucleotides are TGTGCCAGCTCACCACCGGCGGGACAGGCGACAGCGGGAAACACCATATATTTT.

The V gene is TRBV5-1, the J gene TRBJ2-7; 13 bases match TRBD2. Germline CDR1 is SGHRS and CDR2 is YFSETQ. The length of the CDR3 is 16 residues. V lost 0 bases, J lost 5 bases, and 5 bases stayed unmatched. CDR3 DNA: TGCGCCAGCAGCTTGGGACTAGCGGGAGGTTCTAACGAGCAGTACTTC. Translated, it gives CASSLGLAGGSNEQYF. The full variable domain, its missing parts supplied by reference TRBV5-1 and TRBJ2-7, is KAGVTQTPRYLIKTRGQQVTLSCSPISGHRSVSWYQQTPGQGLQFLFEYFSETQRNKGNFPGRFSGRQFSNSRSEMNVSTLELGDSALYLCASSLGLAGGSNEQYFGPGTRLTVT.

The chain links TRBV6-5 to TRBJ2-3, with no clear D. The germline V gene encodes CDR1 MNHEY and CDR2 SVGAGI. The CDR3 runs to 16 residues. V lost 4 bases and J lost 1, with 15 bases in between. The CDR3 sequence: CASSSIRRGGTDTQYF. The DNA of the CDR3 is TGTGCCAGCAGTTCCATTAGGCGAGGTGGCACAGATACGCAGTATTTT.

The chain is built from TRBV5-1 and TRBJ2-3; 13 bases are a match to TRBD2. The V gene's germline CDR1 is SGHRS and CDR2 YFSETQ. With V trimmed by 4 bases and J by 3 bases, 5 bases remained unmatched. CDR3 size: 16 residues. DNA of the CDR3: TGCGCCAGCAGCAGCGGACTAGCGGGAGCTACAGATACGCAGTATTTT. Translating it yields CASSSGLAGATDTQYF.

The CDR3 DNA reads as TGTGCCAGCAGTATACAACAGCCCCAGCATTTT. Translating it yields CASSIQQPQHF. The chain carries TRBV28 and TRBJ1-5; D is unresolved. V lost 5 bases and J lost 7, with 6 bases in between. The V gene's germline CDR1 is MDHEN and CDR2 SYDVKM. The CDR3 extends over 11 amino acids.

The rearrangement uses TRBV18 and TRBJ1-2, with D possibly being TRBD1 (6 bases). Trimming removed 2 bases from V and 1 base from J, with 14 bases in between. This CDR3 has 16 amino acids. Germline CDR1 reads KGHSH; CDR2 reads LQKENI. The DNA of the CDR3 is TGTGCCAGCTCACCAGGAAGGAACAGGGATAACTATGGCTACACCTTC. It yields the protein CASSPGRNRDNYGYTF.

V usage is TRBV4-2 and J usage is TRBJ2-7, with 11 bases aligning to TRBD2. Germline lookup yields CDR1 LGHNA and CDR2 YNFKEQ. The junction had 1 base not matched to a gene; V was cut back by 3 bases and J by 0 bases. The CDR3 totals 15 residues. The CDR3 sequence: CASSQGLADSYEQYF. The CDR3 region has the DNA TGTGCCAGCAGCCAGGGACTAGCGGACTCCTACGAGCAGTACTTC.

J is TRBJ2-2 and V is TRBV7-2, with D tentatively TRBD1 (6 bases). V was trimmed by 5 bases and J by 1 base, leaving 8 bases between them. The germline gives CDR1 SGHTA, CDR2 FQGNSA. This CDR3 is built from 14 residues. The CDR3 loop reads CASSMGQNTGELFF. The CDR3, as DNA: TGTGCCAGCAGCATGGGACAGAACACCGGGGAGCTGTTTTTT.

V is TRBV6-5 and J is TRBJ2-6; D is uncertain. CDR3 size: 15 residues. Germline V lookup: CDR1 MNHEY, CDR2 SVGAGI. V lost 2 bases to trimming and J lost 0 bases, with 5 bases between them. The CDR3 reads CASSYRGSGANVLTF. CDR3 coding DNA: TGTGCCAGCAGTTACCGAGGCTCTGGGGCCAACGTCCTGACTTTC.

This chain joins TRBV27 and TRBJ1-2; D call uncertain. V gave up 3 bases and J gave up 8 bases, with 13 bases separating them. This CDR3 spans 13 amino acids. The germline V gene has CDR1 MNHEY and CDR2 SMNVEV (reference sequence). CDR3 residues: CASSFLADQGYTF. Here the CDR3 DNA reads TGTGCCAGCAGTTTTCTAGCAGACCAAGGCTACACCTTC.

The V call is TRBV5-1, the J call TRBJ1-2; D uncertain. The CDR3 has 13 residues. Germline V gives CDR1 SGHRS, CDR2 YFSETQ. V lost 1 base, J lost 3 bases, and 7 bases lay in between. The CDR3: CASSLKADYGYTF. The CDR3 DNA is TGCGCCAGCAGCTTGAAGGCGGACTATGGCTACACCTTC.

This sequence joins TRBV11-1 and TRBJ2-1; D unclear. Germline CDR1 reads SGHAT; CDR2 reads FQDESV (reference sequence). Trimming stripped 1 base from V and 1 base from J, with 11 bases between. The CDR3 runs to 16 residues. CDR3 sequence: CASSLEQQTSYNEQFF. The CDR3 DNA is TGTGCCAGCAGCTTAGAACAGCAGACGTCCTACAATGAGCAGTTCTTC.

The rearrangement uses TRBV5-1 and TRBJ1-4; 9 nucleotides agree with TRBD1. In germline, CDR1 is SGHRS, CDR2 YFSETQ. With V trimmed by 4 bases and J by 4 bases, 2 bases remained unmatched. CDR3 length equals 14 residues. The CDR3: CASSKDRGNEKLFF. CDR3 DNA: TGCGCCAGCAGCAAGGACAGGGGTAATGAAAAACTGTTTTTT.

This chain connects TRBV5-4 to TRBJ2-5; weak D call: TRBD2 (5 bases). The length of the CDR3 is 14 residues. The V gene lost 1 base and the J gene lost 5 bases, with 12 bases spanning the gap. Germline-derived CDR1 and CDR2 are SGHNT and YYREEE (reference sequence). The CDR3 loop is CASSLLTPGETQYF. The CDR3, as DNA: TGTGCCAGCAGCTTGTTGACACCGGGGGAGACCCAGTACTTC.